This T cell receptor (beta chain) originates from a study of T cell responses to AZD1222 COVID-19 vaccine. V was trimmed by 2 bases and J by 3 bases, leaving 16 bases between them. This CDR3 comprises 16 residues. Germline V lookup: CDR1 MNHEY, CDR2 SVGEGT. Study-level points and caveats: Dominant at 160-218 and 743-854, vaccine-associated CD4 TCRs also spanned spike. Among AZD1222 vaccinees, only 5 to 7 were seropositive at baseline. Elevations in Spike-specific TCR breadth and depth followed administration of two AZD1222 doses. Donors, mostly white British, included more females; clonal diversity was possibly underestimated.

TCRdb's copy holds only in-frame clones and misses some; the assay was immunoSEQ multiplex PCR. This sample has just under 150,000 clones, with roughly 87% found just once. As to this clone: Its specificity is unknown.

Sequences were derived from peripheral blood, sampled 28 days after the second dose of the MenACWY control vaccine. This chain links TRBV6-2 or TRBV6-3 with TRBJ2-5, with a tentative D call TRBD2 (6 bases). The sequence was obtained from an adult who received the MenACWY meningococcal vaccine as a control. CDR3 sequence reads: CASSYRPRDSEETQYF. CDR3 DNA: TGTGCCAGCAGTTACCGACCTAGGGACTCAGAAGAGACCCAGTACTTC.